This TCR beta chain was captured in a study of cytomegalovirus exposure and HLA in healthy donors. This clone has just one count. PCR used 60 Vbeta primers and 13 Jbeta primers. Only in-frame clones appear in the TCRdb table, and some are missing; sequencing was by immunoSEQ multiplex PCR. The sample comprises about 180,000 clones, 75% to 80% of which are singletons, and roughly 6% rests with the top ten. CDR1 LNHDA and CDR2 SQIVND come from the germline V gene (reference sequence). V was pared by 7 bases and J by 1 base, with 15 bases of the junction left unmatched. The CDR3 contains 17 residues. The chain carries TRBV19 and TRBJ1-1; 7 positions agree with TRBD1. The clonotype was recovered from a man aged 40-55 years in good health and CMV-seropositive. The sequencing input was PBMCs. CDR3 sequence (DNA): TGTGCCAGTACCATTCTACCCCGGGGACAGACGAACACTGAAGCTTTCTTT. Amino acid sequence: CASTILPRGQTNTEAFF. Complete variable domain (other parts from reference TRBV19 and TRBJ1-1): DGGITQSPKYLFRKEGQNVTLSCEQNLNHDAMYWYRQDPGQGLRLIYYSQIVNDFQKGDIAEGYSVSREKKESFPLTVTSAQKNPTAFYLCASTILPRGQTNTEAFFGQGTRLTVV.